This is a list of T cell receptor beta chains from one sample in a study of T cells in Graves' hyperthyroidism and ophthalmopathy. TCRdb reprocessed the multiplex PCR reads with MiXCR, giving one entry per CDR3 protein. The repertoire holds 490,000 or so distinct CDR3 sequences, approximately 23% seen once, with about 49% in the top ten. The sequenced sample consisted of blood. All receptors come from a woman aged 65 to 85 with Graves' ophthalmopathy. The CDR3 runs from the conserved cysteine through the conserved F or W. The D gene is left open where the match is weak. A clone size is listed for some rows: how often the clone was seen (once, few, many), or a class if it is expanded.

D gene	V gene	J gene	clone size	CDR3 DNA	CDR3 protein
TRBD1	TRBV12-3/TRBV12-4	TRBJ2-5	many	TGTGCCAGCAGCCTGACAGGGAAAGAGACCCAGTACTTC	CASSLTGKETQYF
.	TRBV7-8	TRBJ1-3	.	TGTGCCAGCAGCTTAGGGGCAGGGATCTCTGGAAACACCATATATTTT	CASSLGAGISGNTIYF
TRBD2	TRBV4-3	TRBJ2-3	.	TGCGCCAGCAGCCAGGGCCCCAGCGGGACGCTAAGGACAGATACGCAGTATTTT	CASSQGPSGTLRTDTQYF
.	TRBV18	TRBJ1-3	few	TGTGCCAGCTCACCAACGGAAAACACCATATATTTT	CASSPTENTIYF
.	TRBV6-5	TRBJ1-5	.	TGTGCCAGCAGTTACTCATGGTCGGGGAATCAGCCCCAGCATTTT	CASSYSWSGNQPQHF
TRBD1	TRBV24-1	TRBJ1-5	few	TGTGCCACCAGTGATGTGGACAGGGGGTCGAGCAATCAGCCCCAGCATTTT	CATSDVDRGSSNQPQHF
.	TRBV28	TRBJ2-5	.	TGTGCCAGTAGTATGGGAGAGACCCAGTACTTC	CASSMGETQYF
.	TRBV10-3	TRBJ2-7	few	TGTGCCATCAAGCGTCTAGGGAGCGGCGAGCAGTACTTC	CAIKRLGSGEQYF
.	TRBV10-3	TRBJ2-7	few	TGTGCCATCAGTGGGGACGTCGCCGACGAGCAGTACTTC	CAISGDVADEQYF
TRBD2	TRBV9	TRBJ2-2	.	TGTGCCAGCAAGATAAGCGGGAGTGACGGCGTGCTGTTTTTT	CASKISGSDGVLFF
.	TRBV27	TRBJ1-5	many	TGTGCCAGCAGTTTATCAGGGAGTGGCAATCAGCCCCAGCATTTT	CASSLSGSGNQPQHF
.	TRBV20-1	TRBJ1-5	.	TGCAGTGCTAGATCGGGCGGCAGGACAAATCAGCCCCAGCATTTT	CSARSGGRTNQPQHF
.	TRBV6-4	TRBJ1-2	few	TGTGCCAGCAGTGAAAACGGTTTCTATGGCTACACCTTC	CASSENGFYGYTF
.	TRBV6-2/TRBV6-3	TRBJ2-1	.	TGTGCCAGCAGTTACTCGAAAATTACTGTCAATGAGCAGTTCTTC	CASSYSKITVNEQFF
.	TRBV7-8	TRBJ2-3	many	TGTGCCAGCAGCACCCACCCCCTCACAGATACGCAGTATTTT	CASSTHPLTDTQYF
TRBD2	TRBV3-1	TRBJ2-7	few	TGTGCCAGCAGCCTATTACCGGGACTAGCGGAATACGAGCAGTACTTC	CASSLLPGLAEYEQYF
TRBD1	TRBV7-9	TRBJ2-2	.	TGTGCCAGCAGCCAAGTCCGGGACAGGGTGGTCGCCGGGGAGCTGTTTTTT	CASSQVRDRVVAGELFF
TRBD1	TRBV7-2	TRBJ1-2	few	TGTGCCAGCAGCTTAGTGTCGGGACAGAACTATGGCTACACCTTC	CASSLVSGQNYGYTF
.	TRBV7-2	TRBJ2-1	few	TGTGCCAGCAGCCTCCGGGACCAGTCCTACAATGAGCAGTTCTTC	CASSLRDQSYNEQFF
.	TRBV7-2	TRBJ2-7	.	TGTGCCAGCAGCTTGGGGGGCTGGTCCTACGAGCAGTACTTC	CASSLGGWSYEQYF
TRBD1	TRBV5-6	TRBJ1-4	.	TGTGCCAGCAGCCGAATAGGGACAGCTCTTAATGAAAAACTGTTTTTT	CASSRIGTALNEKLFF
TRBD2	TRBV12-3/TRBV12-4	TRBJ2-4	few	TGTGCCAGCAGTTTTGGGGTCGGGTGGGAGGGCCACGGAAACATTCAGTACTTC	CASSFGVGWEGHGNIQYF
TRBD1	TRBV11-2	TRBJ2-1	many	TGTGCCAGCAGCTTAGAGGACAGGGGTCCCTACAATGAGCAGTTCTTC	CASSLEDRGPYNEQFF
.	TRBV2	TRBJ1-2	many	TGTGCCAGCCTACAGGACGCTAACTATGGCTACACCTTC	CASLQDANYGYTF
.	TRBV7-2	TRBJ1-2	.	TGTGCCAGCAGCTTATCCCCGGACAGACCCTATGGCTACACCTTC	CASSLSPDRPYGYTF
TRBD1	TRBV6-2/TRBV6-3	TRBJ1-1	.	TGTGCCAGCAGTTACATCCCGGGACAGGTGAACACTGAAGCTTTCTTT	CASSYIPGQVNTEAFF
.	TRBV20-1	TRBJ2-7	.	TGCAGTGCTAGTGGAGCCAAGACAAGCTCCTACGAGCAGTACTTC	CSASGAKTSSYEQYF
.	TRBV27	TRBJ1-6	many	TGTGCCAGCAGTTTAGCAGGGACAACAAATTCACCCCTCCACTTT	CASSLAGTTNSPLHF
.	TRBV20-1	TRBJ2-4	.	TGCAGTGCCTTTAGCGGACTAGCCAAAAACATTCAGTACTTC	CSAFSGLAKNIQYF
TRBD1	TRBV27	TRBJ1-1	many	TGTGCCAGCTCGAGGGACAGGGGGGTTGGTGGAAACACTGAAGCTTTCTTT	CASSRDRGVGGNTEAFF
.	TRBV19	TRBJ1-5	many	TGTGCCAGTAGTTTGCCAGGGGACAATCAGCCCCAGCATTTT	CASSLPGDNQPQHF
.	TRBV5-1	TRBJ2-1	.	TGCGCCAGCAGGGTGACCGAAAGAGCAATAAGCGAGCCCTCCTACAATGAGCAGTTCTTC	CASRVTERAISEPSYNEQFF
TRBD1	TRBV7-3	TRBJ2-7	.	TGTGCCAGCAGCAAAAATCAGGGGGACGAGCAGTACTTC	CASSKNQGDEQYF
TRBD2	TRBV30	TRBJ2-1	few	TGTGCCTGGGGACTAGCGGCCGACAATGAGCAGTTCTTC	CAWGLAADNEQFF
.	TRBV5-5	TRBJ2-1	.	TGTGCCAGCAGCTTGAATATCGGTCCCTACAATGAGCAGTTCTTC	CASSLNIGPYNEQFF
.	TRBV9	TRBJ1-1	.	TGTGCCAGCAGCCTCGGTCTGGCAGGTGACACTGAAGCTTTCTTT	CASSLGLAGDTEAFF
.	TRBV6-2/TRBV6-3	TRBJ2-2	many	TGTGCCAGCAGTTGTTCCGGGGCCCTGACATCGAACACCGGGGAGCTGTTTTTT	CASSCSGALTSNTGELFF
TRBD1	TRBV5-1	TRBJ2-5	.	TGCGCCAGTGGACAGGGTCGTTGGGAGACCCAGTACTTC	CASGQGRWETQYF
.	TRBV6-1	TRBJ1-1	many	TGTGCCAGCACCCTGACGGATATGAACACTGAAGCTTTCTTT	CASTLTDMNTEAFF
.	TRBV3-1	TRBJ1-2	few	TGTGCCAGCAGCCAAGGGTACGGGGAAGGCGGTGGCTACACCTTC	CASSQGYGEGGGYTF
.	TRBV6-4	TRBJ1-1	.	TGTGCCAGCAGTGAGGGGGGCTCGGCTTTCTTT	CASSEGGSAFF
.	TRBV7-9	TRBJ2-4	.	TGTGCCAGCAGCTTACGGGGGCGTGGCAAAAACATTCAGTACTTC	CASSLRGRGKNIQYF
.	TRBV6-1	TRBJ1-2	.	TGTGCCAGCAGCGAAGGGACATTCGGCTACACCTTC	CASSEGTFGYTF
TRBD2	TRBV5-1	TRBJ2-3	.	TGCGCCAGCAGCCCTCCCGGGGGGAAGGGCACAGATACGCAGTATTTT	CASSPPGGKGTDTQYF
.	TRBV28	TRBJ2-1	many	TGCGCCAGCAGCTTGGTGGGTAGTTACAATGAGCAGTTCTTC	CASSLVGSYNEQFF
.	TRBV7-3	TRBJ2-1	few	TGTGCCAGCAGCTTAGGTCGGGCAGCCAAGGGTGAGCAGTTCTTC	CASSLGRAAKGEQFF
.	TRBV11-2	TRBJ1-1	.	TGTGCCAGCAGCTTAAGAGGCGCTGAAGCTTTCTTT	CASSLRGAEAFF
TRBD1	TRBV19	TRBJ1-5	.	TGTGCCAGTAGTCCCGACTTTCCGGGACAGACGGTCTGGCCCCAGCATTTT	CASSPDFPGQTVWPQHF
TRBD2	TRBV29-1	TRBJ2-7	.	TGCAGCGTTAGTCTAGCGGGAGGGCCTAACGAGCAGTACTTC	CSVSLAGGPNEQYF
.	TRBV4-1	TRBJ2-7	.	TGCGCCAGCAGTCTGGACCCCGTAGGGTACGAGCAGTACTTC	CASSLDPVGYEQYF
.	TRBV20-1	TRBJ2-3	.	TGCAGTGCTAGTAGCCCAATCCTATCCTACCCTAGCACAGATACGCAGTATTTT	CSASSPILSYPSTDTQYF
.	TRBV11-3	TRBJ2-3	many	TGTGCCAGCAGCGCACAGGTCACAGATACGCAGTATTTT	CASSAQVTDTQYF
.	TRBV27	TRBJ1-6	.	TGTGCCAGCAGTTTAGCGTTAAGCTCCTATAATTCACCCCTCCACTTT	CASSLALSSYNSPLHF
TRBD2	TRBV6-1	TRBJ2-7	.	TGTGCCAGCAGTCTCTCCGGCGGGAGGGCCTCTTTCTCCTACGAGCAGTACTTC	CASSLSGGRASFSYEQYF
.	TRBV28	TRBJ1-2	once	TGTGCCAGCAGTAGAGACAGTTACTATGGCTACACCTTC	CASSRDSYYGYTF